Below are 26 T cell receptor beta chains sequenced from a single sample in a study of blood T cell repertoires in COVID-19. The data were produced by immunoSEQ multiplex PCR, yet TCRdb's version contains in-frame clones alone and is incomplete. The repertoire holds fewer than 350,000 clones, with about nine tenths as singletons. Sequencing was performed on peripheral blood. The receptor source for this set is a woman between 25 and 40 years old with COVID-19, enrolled during active disease.

J is TRBJ2-7 and V is TRBV25-1, with TRBD2 identical over 10 bases. In germline, CDR1 is MGHDK, CDR2 SYGVNS. The length of the CDR3 is 14 residues. Losses at the gene ends were 5 bases for V and 1 base for J; bases not matched to a gene: 2. The CDR3 loop is CASSSSGRSYEQYF. DNA of the CDR3: TGTGCCAGCAGTAGTAGCGGGAGGTCCTACGAGCAGTACTTC.

This chain uses TRBV18 with TRBJ1-2; D remains ambiguous. CDR3 length: 12 residues. The germline V gene has CDR1 KGHSH and CDR2 LQKENI. Trimming shortened V by 4 bases and J by 6 bases, and 9 bases separated the two germline ends. The CDR3, as DNA: TGTGCCAGCTCACAAGGACTAGATGGCTACACCTTC. This sequence encodes CASSQGLDGYTF.

The chain carries TRBV18 and TRBJ2-7; the match to TRBD1 covers 9 bases. Germline V gene data show CDR1 as KGHSH and CDR2 as LQKENI. V lost 4 bases and J lost 4; bases outside the gene matches: 8. The CDR3 totals 15 residues. CDR3: CASSRTRDRAYEQYF. The DNA of the CDR3 is TGTGCCAGCTCACGAACCCGGGACAGGGCTTACGAGCAGTACTTC.

The genes are TRBV7-9 and TRBJ1-5; a weak D match, TRBD1 (5 bases). The germline V gene encodes CDR1 SEHNR and CDR2 FQNEAQ (reference sequence). The CDR3 extends over 12 amino acids. Trimming pared 5 bases from V and 6 bases from J, leaving 8 bases between. CDR3 amino acids: CASSQGGQPQHF. CDR3 sequence (DNA): TGTGCCAGCAGCCAGGGTGGTCAGCCCCAGCATTTT. Filled out from reference TRBV7-9 and TRBJ1-5, the complete variable domain reads DTGVSQNPRHKITKRGQNVTFRCDPISEHNRLYWYRQTLGQGPEFLTYFQNEAQLEKSRLLSDRFSAERPKGSFSTLEIQRTEQGDSAMYLCASSQGGQPQHFGDGTRLSIL.

V and J are TRBV27 and TRBJ2-7; D perhaps matches TRBD2 (7 bases). V was shortened by 9 bases and J by 2 bases, with 14 bases between the two germline ends. The CDR3 contains 13 residues. CDR1 is MNHEY and CDR2 is SMNVEV in the germline V gene (reference sequence). The CDR3 sequence: CASGGATPYEQYF. The CDR3 DNA reads TGTGCCAGTGGGGGGGCTACCCCCTACGAGCAGTACTTC.

Of note for this clone: Other DNA sequences from this sample encode an identical CDR3 as well. The gene calls are TRBV30 and TRBJ1-1; D call uncertain. This CDR3 contains 11 residues. Germline CDR1 reads GTSNPN; CDR2 reads SVGIG (reference sequence). V was shortened by 0 bases and J by 11 bases, with 10 bases between the two germline ends. CDR3 bases: TGTGCCTGGAGTGTACGAAGGGAGGCTTTCTTT. Its translation is CAWSVRREAFF.

The gene calls are TRBV3-1 (or the pseudogene TRBV3-2) and TRBJ2-2; the match to TRBD2 covers 8 bases. In germline, CDR1 is LGHDT, CDR2 YNNKEL (reference sequence). This CDR3 is built from 15 residues. With V trimmed by 4 bases and J by 5 bases, 6 bases remained unmatched. The CDR3 DNA sequence: TGTGCCAGCAGCCCAAGCGGGAGTCGGACCGGGGAGCTGTTTTTT. This encodes CASSPSGSRTGELFF.

In this sample, this clone turned up a few times. The gene calls are TRBV6-2 or TRBV6-3 and TRBJ2-7; 8 bases agree with TRBD1. With 5 bases clipped from V and 6 bases from J, the junction kept 9 bases outside the gene matches. CDR1 and CDR2 from the germline V gene are MNHEY and SVGEGT. The CDR3 runs to 14 residues. CDR3 in amino acids: CASSPPGQASEQYF. The CDR3 bases are TGTGCCAGCAGTCCCCCGGGACAGGCGTCCGAGCAGTACTTC.

In its sample, this clone was seen once. The chain recombines TRBV7-2 with TRBJ1-2, with D possibly matching TRBD1 (6 bases). Trimming shortened V by 4 bases and J by 0 bases, and 15 bases separated the two germline ends. Germline V gene lookup returns CDR1 SGHTA and CDR2 FQGNSA. The CDR3 spans 16 residues. The CDR3 DNA reads as TGTGCCAGCAGCTCCGGGACATTTGTAGCTAACTATGGCTACACCTTC. Protein sequence: CASSSGTFVANYGYTF.

The rearrangement joins TRBV29-1 to TRBJ1-1, with D perhaps matching TRBD1 (5 bases). The CDR3 contains 10 residues. Trimming left V 6 bases short and J 7 bases short, with 9 bases between. CDR1 is SQVTM, CDR2 ANQGSEA, per germline. The CDR3 bases are TGCAGCGTGGCCGGGGGTGAAGCTTTCTTT. Its protein is CSVAGGEAFF. Full variable domain (outside the CDR3, taken from reference TRBV29-1 and TRBJ1-1): SAVISQKPSRDICQRGTSLTIQCQVDSQVTMMFWYRQQPGQSLTLIATANQGSEATYESGFVIDKFPISRPNLTFSTLTVSNMSPEDSSIYLCSVAGGEAFFGQGTRLTVV.

The V and J genes are TRBV19 and TRBJ2-7; TRBD2 aligns across 9 bases. V was clipped by 4 bases and J by 1 base; unmatched bases: 5. The CDR3 extends over 15 amino acids. The V gene's germline CDR1 is LNHDA and CDR2 SQIVND (reference sequence). The CDR3 region has the DNA TGTGCCAGTAGTAGGCGACTAGCGGTATCCTACGAGCAGTACTTC. Its protein is CASSRRLAVSYEQYF.

Concerning this clone itself: Additional DNA sequences in this sample encode the identical CDR3. The chain combines TRBV5-1 with TRBJ1-6, with TRBD1 matching 8 bases. There are 16 residues in the CDR3. The J segment lost 3 bases and the V segment lost 0 bases, leaving 2 bases of the junction unmatched. Germline V lookup: CDR1 SGHRS, CDR2 YFSETQ. The CDR3 protein is CASSLAGQGYNSPLHF. Here the CDR3 DNA reads TGCGCCAGCAGCTTGGCCGGACAGGGCTATAATTCACCCCTCCACTTT.

The chain has TRBV18 and TRBJ1-1; the D gene is possibly TRBD1 (6 bases). The ends were cut back, 5 bases at V and 5 bases at J, with 18 bases in the middle. CDR1 and CDR2 (germline): KGHSH, LQKENI. The CDR3 is 15 residues long. CDR3 loop: CASSTLTGPETEAFF. In nucleotides, the CDR3 is TGTGCCAGCTCAACGTTGACAGGTCCCGAAACTGAAGCTTTCTTT.

This clone was counted a few times. The gene calls are TRBV28 and TRBJ2-2, with 9 bases that match TRBD1. The CDR3 contains 17 residues. The V segment lost 5 bases and the J segment 4 bases; nucleotides outside the gene matches: 11. Germline V gives CDR1 MDHEN, CDR2 SYDVKM. The CDR3 sequence is CASSAAGTGYGTGELFF. In DNA form, the CDR3 reads TGTGCCAGCAGTGCTGCCGGGACAGGGTATGGCACCGGGGAGCTGTTTTTT.

The chain is built from TRBV23-1 and TRBJ1-5, with TRBD1 matching 7 bases. TRBV23-1 is flagged as an ORF with uncertain function. V lost 5 bases and J lost 1; bases outside the gene matches: 8. CDR3 length equals 16 residues. The CDR3 DNA reads TGCGCCAGCAGTGAGAGACAGGGAATAAGCAATCAGCCCCAGCATTTT. As protein: CASSERQGISNQPQHF.

In regard to this clone: The germline gene is not matched at one end of the junction; a read error may be the cause. The chain recombines TRBV6-2 or TRBV6-3 with TRBJ1-6; D gene ambiguous. From germline, CDR1 is MNHEY and CDR2 SVGEGT. This CDR3 spans 13 amino acids. CDR3 protein: CASSRTPDGAEAF. For the CDR3, the DNA is TGTGCCAGCAGCCGCACTCCAGACGGAGCGGAGGCCTTT.

V and J are TRBV29-1 and TRBJ2-1, with D unclear. The germline V gene has CDR1 SQVTM and CDR2 ANQGSEA. The CDR3 is made up of 15 amino acids. Deletions cut 5 bases from V and 6 bases from J, with 20 bases between. The CDR3 sequence is CSVLYTLGMINEQFF. CDR3 bases: TGCAGCGTTTTGTATACTCTAGGTATGATCAATGAGCAGTTCTTC.

The chain recombines TRBV3-1 (or the pseudogene TRBV3-2) with TRBJ1-1; D uncertain. CDR1 is LGHDT and CDR2 is YNNKEL in the germline V gene (reference sequence). With 3 bases removed from V and 0 bases from J, the gap between germline ends came to 5 bases. The CDR3 sequence is 13 residues long. The CDR3 DNA reads as TGTGCCAGCAGCCATAACTTGAACACTGAAGCTTTCTTT. This encodes CASSHNLNTEAFF.

This chain uses TRBV6-1 with TRBJ2-7; 7 bases line up with TRBD2. CDR1 is MNHNS, CDR2 SASEGT, per germline. The V gene end was trimmed by 2 bases and the J gene end by 0 bases; junction bases not matched to a gene: 7. The CDR3 loop spans 16 amino acids. CDR3 bases: TGTGCCAGCAGTGAACAACTAGCGTCTAGCTCCTACGAGCAGTACTTC. It translates to CASSEQLASSSYEQYF.

The chain couples TRBV7-9 to TRBJ2-2; D perhaps matches TRBD1 (5 bases). Germline lookup yields CDR1 SEHNR and CDR2 FQNEAQ (reference sequence). Deletions cut 3 bases from V and 7 bases from J, with 12 bases between. CDR3 size: 14 residues. CDR3 in amino acids: CASSFPRAVGELFF. DNA of the CDR3: TGTGCCAGCAGCTTTCCCAGGGCTGTCGGGGAGCTGTTTTTT. The complete variable domain, with remaining parts taken from reference TRBV7-9 and TRBJ2-2, reads DTGVSQNPRHKITKRGQNVTFRCDPISEHNRLYWYRQTLGQGPEFLTYFQNEAQLEKSRLLSDRFSAERPKGSFSTLEIQRTEQGDSAMYLCASSFPRAVGELFFGEGSRLTVL.

This rearrangement joins TRBV6-5 to TRBJ2-7, with TRBD2 matching 11 bases. This CDR3 region has 13 residues. V shed 6 bases, J shed 4 bases, and the junction held 2 bases outside the gene matches. The germline CDR1 and CDR2 sequences are MNHEY and SVGAGI. The CDR3 DNA is TGTGCCAGCAGGGCTAGCGGGAGGTACGAGCAGTACTTC. Its translation is CASRASGRYEQYF.

CDR3 protein: CASSTWGGPYNEQFF. CDR3 DNA sequence: TGTGCCAGCAGTACTTGGGGGGGCCCCTACAATGAGCAGTTCTTC. The chain combines TRBV28 with TRBJ2-1; maybe TRBD2 (7 bases). The V end was cut by 5 bases, the J end by 2 bases, with 13 bases between. Germline-derived CDR1 and CDR2 are MDHEN and SYDVKM. CDR3 size: 15 residues.

J is TRBJ2-2 and V is TRBV7-3; 7 nucleotides match TRBD1. Per germline, CDR1 SGHTA and CDR2 FQGTGA. This CDR3 is built from 18 residues. The junction had 12 bases not matched to a gene; V was cut back by 5 bases and J by 0 bases. In nucleotides, the CDR3 is TGTGCCAGCAGCCAAAGGGGGCAGGGCGGAGCGAACACCGGGGAGCTGTTTTTT. Amino acids: CASSQRGQGGANTGELFF.

The chain employs TRBV13 and TRBJ1-2; TRBD1 matches at 9 bases. This CDR3 contains 13 residues. Germline-derived CDR1 and CDR2 are PRHDT and FYEKMQ (reference sequence). Trimming removed 6 bases from V and 8 bases from J; junction bases left unmatched: 7. The CDR3 protein is CASSLQGASGYTF. The CDR3 nucleotides are TGTGCCAGCAGTTTACAGGGGGCTAGCGGCTACACCTTC. The whole variable domain, remainder taken from reference TRBV13 and TRBJ1-2, is AAGVIQSPRHLIKEKRETATLKCYPIPRHDTVYWYQQGPGQDPQFLISFYEKMQSDKGSIPDRFSAQQFSDYHSELNMSSLELGDSALYFCASSLQGASGYTFGSGTRLTVV.

The chain carries TRBV6-5 and TRBJ2-5; 11 bases are a match to TRBD2. The ends lost 6 bases at V and 7 bases at J; junction bases unmatched: 7. The CDR3 loop spans 14 amino acids. From germline, CDR1 is MNHEY and CDR2 SVGAGI. In DNA, the CDR3 is TGTGCCAGCAGGCGTATCGGGACTAGCGGGACCCAGTACTTC. It is translated as CASRRIGTSGTQYF.

V and J are TRBV30 and TRBJ2-1, with 13 bases fitting TRBD2. The CDR3 length is 19 residues. Germline CDR1 and CDR2: GTSNPN and SVGIG (reference sequence). The V gene end was trimmed by 4 bases and the J gene end by 0 bases; junction bases not matched to a gene: 12. The CDR3, as DNA: TGTGCCTGGACCATTCCGCGGACTAGCGGGAGTCTCTCCTACAATGAGCAGTTCTTC. Amino acid sequence: CAWTIPRTSGSLSYNEQFF.